What follows describes a single T cell receptor beta chain. This sample is drawn from a study of blood T cell repertoires in COVID-19. Study-wide background: There were acute and convalescent COVID-19 samples, and they came from the United States, Italy and Spain.

The CDR3 extends over 17 amino acids. CDR1 is SEHNR and CDR2 is FQNEAQ in the germline V gene (reference sequence). J lost 5 bases, V lost 1 base, and 9 bases had no gene match. How the authors handled the data: Amplifying reference gene primers gave estimates of nucleated cell counts. The table came from immunoSEQ multiplex PCR; TCRdb's copy has only in-frame clones and leaves some out. V and J calls plus clone size are reproduced from that table; the DNA served to infer D and trimming. Among 150,000 to 200,000 clones, roughly 80% were seen once, and the ten largest hold roughly 14%. This sequence was found in a man in his forties or fifties who had recovered from COVID-19. V gene TRBV7-9 combines with J gene TRBJ2-1, with 9 bases matching TRBD2. The sample taken for sequencing was peripheral blood. The CDR3 protein is CASSLDLLLAGDNEQFF. In DNA, the CDR3 is TGTGCCAGCAGCTTAGATTTACTACTAGCGGGTGACAATGAGCAGTTCTTC. Based on the CDR3 plus reference TRBV7-9 and TRBJ2-1, the full variable domain is DTGVSQNPRHKITKRGQNVTFRCDPISEHNRLYWYRQTLGQGPEFLTYFQNEAQLEKSRLLSDRFSAERPKGSFSTLEIQRTEQGDSAMYLCASSLDLLLAGDNEQFFGPGTRLTVL.